The clone carrying this T cell receptor beta chain was seen more than once but under ten times. A read error may explain this, as a much larger clone is one base away. The CDR3 is 15 residues long. Germline V gene lookup returns CDR1 SGHNT and CDR2 YYREEE (reference sequence). V lost 4 bases, J lost 3 bases, and 4 bases stayed unmatched. Both iRepertoire HTBI primers and Arm-PCR of CDR3 regions were used to build the TCR beta libraries. Each CDR3 protein is one row after TCRdb ran MiXCR on the multiplex PCR reads. The sample yields about 530,000 distinct CDR3 sequences, roughly 16% seen once. This entry comes from a study of regulatory T cells in long-lasting Graves disease. Time point in this sample: newly diagnosed GD, antithyroid drugs for less than 3 months. After RNA was extracted from PBMCs, the TCR library was made from it. Collection of peripheral blood (roughly 9 milliliters) was done using EDTA tubes.

This sample also appeared in a second study, on T cells in Graves' hyperthyroidism and ophthalmopathy. This second study notes: Patients were aged 18 to 65, had disease duration under 2 months, and had newly diagnosed hyperthyroidism. The model made its ophthalmopathy prediction, and onset followed a median roughly six months later.

The gene calls are TRBV5-4 and TRBJ2-2; 9 bases map to TRBD1. The material was peripheral blood mononuclear cells (PBMCs), obtained at new diagnosis, from a patient treated with antithyroid drugs. The receptor's source is a middle-aged woman with Graves disease. The CDR3 nucleotides read TGTGCCAGCAGCCCCTGGACAGGGGACACCGGGGAGCTGTTTTTT. This gives the protein CASSPWTGDTGELFF.